The 3 T cell receptor beta chains listed next were all sequenced from one sample in a study of siplizumab effects on memory and regulatory T cells. Method: immunoSEQ multiplex PCR; TCRdb's copy keeps in-frame clones and lacks some. The sample consists of around 100,000 clones, 75% to 95% of them appearing once. What was sequenced was CD4+ T cells sorted from blood. The receptors shown here come from a human donor in good health.

The chain couples TRBV25-1 to TRBJ1-1, with 7 nucleotides matching TRBD1. V dropped 4 bases and J dropped 3; count of bases not matched to a gene: 8. CDR1 and CDR2 (germline): MGHDK, SYGVNS. The CDR3 sequence is 15 residues long. CDR3 sequence (DNA): TGTGCCAGCAGTGCAGAGACAGGGTGGGACACTGAAGCTTTCTTT. Amino acids: CASSAETGWDTEAFF.

V gene TRBV28 combines with J gene TRBJ2-5; 11 nucleotides align to TRBD1. CDR3 length: 16 residues. Germline V lookup: CDR1 MDHEN, CDR2 SYDVKM. J gave up 5 bases and V 5 bases, and 10 bases lay outside the gene matches. This CDR3 reads CASSNSGTGGMETQYF. The CDR3, as DNA: TGTGCCAGCAGTAACTCCGGGACAGGGGGGATGGAGACCCAGTACTTC.

The chain recombines TRBV7-2 with TRBJ2-5, with 11 positions matching TRBD1. The CDR3 totals 16 residues. The germline V gene has CDR1 SGHTA and CDR2 FQGNSA. With V trimmed by 5 bases and J by 6 bases, 11 bases remained unmatched. DNA for the CDR3: TGTGCCAGCAGCCCAAAGTCGGGACAGGGGGGGAAGACCCAGTACTTC. This codes for CASSPKSGQGGKTQYF.